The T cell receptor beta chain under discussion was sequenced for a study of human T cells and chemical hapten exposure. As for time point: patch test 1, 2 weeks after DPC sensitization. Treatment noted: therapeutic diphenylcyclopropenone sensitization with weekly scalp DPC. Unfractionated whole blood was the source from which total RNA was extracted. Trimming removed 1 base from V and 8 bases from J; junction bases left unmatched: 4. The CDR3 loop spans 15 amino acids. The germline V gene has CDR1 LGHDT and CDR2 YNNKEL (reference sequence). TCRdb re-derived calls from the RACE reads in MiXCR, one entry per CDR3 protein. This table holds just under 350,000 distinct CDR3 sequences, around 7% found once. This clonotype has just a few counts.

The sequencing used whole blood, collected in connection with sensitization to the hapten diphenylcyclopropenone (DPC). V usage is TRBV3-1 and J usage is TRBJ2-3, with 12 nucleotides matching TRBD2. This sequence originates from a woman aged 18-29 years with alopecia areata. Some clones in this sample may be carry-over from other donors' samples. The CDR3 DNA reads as TGTGCCAGCAGCCAAGCAACTAGCGGGGGGCGTACGCAGTATTTT. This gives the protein CASSQATSGGRTQYF.